This paragraph reports one T cell receptor (beta chain). Data came from immunoSEQ multiplex PCR; TCRdb stores just in-frame clones and leaves some out. The data contain 2.3 million or so clones, 80% to 95% of them singletons. This entry comes from a study of shared clonotypes between healthy human individuals. Healthy adults negative for HIV, lacking recent acute infections or vaccinations, served as donors. CD4+ cells were split into CD45RA+ naive and CD45RA-negative memory subsets. The CDR3 runs to 16 residues. V was clipped by 4 bases and J by 6 bases, with 22 bases between them. The source of this sequence is a young man in good health. Some clones in this sample may be carry-over from other donors' samples. The specimen was naive CD4+ T cells from PBMCs. Sample subset: CD45RA+ positively selected. The chain couples TRBV23-1 to TRBJ2-7, with D possibly TRBD1 on 6 matching bases. TRBV23-1 counts as an open reading frame of uncertain function. The CDR3 loop reads CASSRAVCGQGSEQYF. The CDR3 DNA reads as TGCGCCAGCAGTCGCGCTGTTTGCGGTCAGGGGTCCGAGCAGTACTTC.